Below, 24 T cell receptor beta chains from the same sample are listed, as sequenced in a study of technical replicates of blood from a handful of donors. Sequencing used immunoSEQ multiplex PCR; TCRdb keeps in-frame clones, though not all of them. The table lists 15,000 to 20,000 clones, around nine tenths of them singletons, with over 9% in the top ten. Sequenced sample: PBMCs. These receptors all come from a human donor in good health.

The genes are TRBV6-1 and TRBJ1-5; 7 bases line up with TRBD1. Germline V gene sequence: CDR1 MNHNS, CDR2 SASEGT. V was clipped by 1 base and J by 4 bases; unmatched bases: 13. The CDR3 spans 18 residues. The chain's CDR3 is CASSEGAGGIHSNQPQHF. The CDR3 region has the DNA TGTGCCAGCAGTGAAGGGGCAGGGGGAATCCATTCAAATCAGCCCCAGCATTTT.

The DNA of the CDR3 is TGTGCCAGCTCAGGACAGATCGGGAGGACTGAAGCTTTCTTT. Its translation: CASSGQIGRTEAFF. The rearrangement uses TRBV18 and TRBJ1-1; weak D call: TRBD1 (6 bases). The V end was cut by 5 bases, the J end by 5 bases, with 15 bases between. The V gene's germline CDR1 is KGHSH and CDR2 LQKENI. This CDR3 is 14 amino acids long.

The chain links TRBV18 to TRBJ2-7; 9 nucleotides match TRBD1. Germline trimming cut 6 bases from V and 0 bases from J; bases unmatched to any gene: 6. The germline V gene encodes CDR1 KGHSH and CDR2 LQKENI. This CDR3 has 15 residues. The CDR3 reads CASSAGQGNSYEQYF. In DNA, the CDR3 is TGTGCCAGCTCGGCGGGACAGGGCAACTCCTACGAGCAGTACTTC.

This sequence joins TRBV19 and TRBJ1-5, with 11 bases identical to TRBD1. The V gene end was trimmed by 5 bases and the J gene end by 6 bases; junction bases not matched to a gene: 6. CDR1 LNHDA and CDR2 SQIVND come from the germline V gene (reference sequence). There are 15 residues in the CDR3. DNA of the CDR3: TGTGCCAGTAGTTCGGACAGGGGGCTTGGTCAGCCCCAGCATTTT. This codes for CASSSDRGLGQPQHF.

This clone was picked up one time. CDR3 nucleotides: TGTGCCAGCAGCTTTTACCAGCGGGAATTGGGCTACGAGCAGTACTTC. Translation gives CASSFYQRELGYEQYF. The gene calls are TRBV28 and TRBJ2-7; TRBD2 matches 7 bases. In germline, CDR1 is MDHEN, CDR2 SYDVKM. V dropped 6 bases and J dropped 3; count of bases not matched to a gene: 14. The CDR3 runs to 16 residues.

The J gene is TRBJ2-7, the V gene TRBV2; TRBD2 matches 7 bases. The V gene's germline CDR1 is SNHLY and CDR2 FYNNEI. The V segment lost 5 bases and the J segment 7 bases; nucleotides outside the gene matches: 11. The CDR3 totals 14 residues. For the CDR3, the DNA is TGTGCCAGCAGTAACTCGGGGGGACGGAGGGAGCAGTACTTC. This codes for CASSNSGGRREQYF.

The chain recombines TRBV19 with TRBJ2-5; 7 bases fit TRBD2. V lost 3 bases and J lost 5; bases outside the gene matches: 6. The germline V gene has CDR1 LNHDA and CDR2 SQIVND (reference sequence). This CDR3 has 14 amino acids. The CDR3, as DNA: TGTGCCAGTAGTATGAGGGAGGGCCGGGAGACCCAGTACTTC. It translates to CASSMREGRETQYF.

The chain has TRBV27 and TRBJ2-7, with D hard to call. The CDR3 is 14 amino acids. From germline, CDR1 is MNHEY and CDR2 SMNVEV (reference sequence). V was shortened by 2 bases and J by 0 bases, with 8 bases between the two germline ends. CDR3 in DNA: TGTGCCAGCAGTTTAAATTCAAACTCCTACGAGCAGTACTTC. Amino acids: CASSLNSNSYEQYF.

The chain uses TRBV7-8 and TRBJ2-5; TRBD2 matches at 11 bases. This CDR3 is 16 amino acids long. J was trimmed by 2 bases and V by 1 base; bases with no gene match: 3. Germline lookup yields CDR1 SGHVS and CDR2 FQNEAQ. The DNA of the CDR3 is TGTGCCAGCAGCTTAGAGAGACTAGCGGGACAAGAGACCCAGTACTTC. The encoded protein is CASSLERLAGQETQYF. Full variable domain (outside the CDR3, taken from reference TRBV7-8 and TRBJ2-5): GAGVSQSPRYKVAKRGQDVALRCDPISGHVSLFWYQQALGQGPEFLTYFQNEAQLDKSGLPSDRFFAERPEGSVSTLKIQRTQQEDSAVYLCASSLERLAGQETQYFGPGTRLLVL.

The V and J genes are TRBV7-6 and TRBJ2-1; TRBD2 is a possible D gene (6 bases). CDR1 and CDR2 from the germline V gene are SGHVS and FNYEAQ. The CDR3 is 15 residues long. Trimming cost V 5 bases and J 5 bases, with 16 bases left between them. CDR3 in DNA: TGTGCCAGCAGCCCTAATCGGGGGAACGACAATGAGCAGTTCTTC. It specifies CASSPNRGNDNEQFF.

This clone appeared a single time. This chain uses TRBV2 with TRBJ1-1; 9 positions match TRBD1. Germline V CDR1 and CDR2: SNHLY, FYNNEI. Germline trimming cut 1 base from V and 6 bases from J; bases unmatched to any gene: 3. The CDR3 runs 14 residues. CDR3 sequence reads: CASSEEDRGSEAFF. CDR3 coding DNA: TGTGCCAGCAGTGAAGAGGACAGGGGATCTGAAGCTTTCTTT.

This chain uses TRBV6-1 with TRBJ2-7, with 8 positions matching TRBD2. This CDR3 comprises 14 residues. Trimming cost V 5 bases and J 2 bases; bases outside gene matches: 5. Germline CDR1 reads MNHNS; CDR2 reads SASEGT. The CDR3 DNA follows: TGTGCCAGCAGTTGGGGGACTAGGGCCTACGAGCAGTACTTC. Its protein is CASSWGTRAYEQYF.

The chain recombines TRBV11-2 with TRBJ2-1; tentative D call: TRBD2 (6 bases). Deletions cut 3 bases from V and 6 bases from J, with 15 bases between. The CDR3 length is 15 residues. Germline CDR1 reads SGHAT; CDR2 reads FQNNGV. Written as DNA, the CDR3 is TGTGCCAGCAGCTTGGTCGCTAGCGTTCTCAATGAGCAGTTCTTC. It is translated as CASSLVASVLNEQFF.

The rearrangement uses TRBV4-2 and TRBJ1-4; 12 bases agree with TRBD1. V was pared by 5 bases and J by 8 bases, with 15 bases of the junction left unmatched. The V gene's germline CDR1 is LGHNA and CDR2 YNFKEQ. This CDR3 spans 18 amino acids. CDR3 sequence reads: CASSESPGTGGRGEKLFF. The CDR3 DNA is TGTGCCAGCAGCGAAAGTCCCGGGACAGGGGGCCGGGGCGAAAAACTGTTTTTT.

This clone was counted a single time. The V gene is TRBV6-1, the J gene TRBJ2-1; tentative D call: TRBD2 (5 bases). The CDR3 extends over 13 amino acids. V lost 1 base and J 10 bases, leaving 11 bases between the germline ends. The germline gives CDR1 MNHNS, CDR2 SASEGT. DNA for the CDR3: TGTGCCAGCAGTGAAGTGGGCCTAGCCGAGCAGTTCTTC. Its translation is CASSEVGLAEQFF.

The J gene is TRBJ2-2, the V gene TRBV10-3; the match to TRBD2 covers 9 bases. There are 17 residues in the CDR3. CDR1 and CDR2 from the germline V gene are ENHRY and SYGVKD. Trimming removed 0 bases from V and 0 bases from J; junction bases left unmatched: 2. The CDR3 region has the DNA TGTGCCATCAGTGAGTCCGTAGCGGGAGCGAACACCGGGGAGCTGTTTTTT. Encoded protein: CAISESVAGANTGELFF.

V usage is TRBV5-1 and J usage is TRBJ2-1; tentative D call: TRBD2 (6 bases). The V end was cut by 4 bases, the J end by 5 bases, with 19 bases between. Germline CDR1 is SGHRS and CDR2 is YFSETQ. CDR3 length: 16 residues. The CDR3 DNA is TGCGCCAGCAGCCTCCTTGGAGGAGGGCAGGACAATGAGCAGTTCTTC. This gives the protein CASSLLGGGQDNEQFF.

Here the CDR3 DNA reads TGTGCCAGCAATACACCCGGACAGGGAAATAACGAGCAGTACTTC. It is translated as CASNTPGQGNNEQYF. The rearrangement joins TRBV28 to TRBJ2-7; TRBD1 matches 8 bases. J lost 5 bases, V lost 7 bases, and 13 bases had no gene match. The length of the CDR3 is 15 residues. CDR1 and CDR2 (germline): MDHEN, SYDVKM. The variable domain in full, with the rest retrieved from reference TRBV28 and TRBJ2-7, is DVKVTQSSRYLVKRTGEKVFLECVQDMDHENMFWYRQDPGLGLRLIYFSYDVKMKEKGDIPEGYSVSREKKERFSLILESASTNQTSMYLCASNTPGQGNNEQYFGPGTRLTVT.

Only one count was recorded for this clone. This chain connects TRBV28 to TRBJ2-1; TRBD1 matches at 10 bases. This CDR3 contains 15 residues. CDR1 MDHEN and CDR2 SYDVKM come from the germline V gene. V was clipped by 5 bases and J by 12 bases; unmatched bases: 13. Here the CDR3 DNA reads TGTGCCAGCAGTAACGGACAGGGGGGTAGGAAAGGGCAGTTCTTC. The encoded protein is CASSNGQGGRKGQFF.

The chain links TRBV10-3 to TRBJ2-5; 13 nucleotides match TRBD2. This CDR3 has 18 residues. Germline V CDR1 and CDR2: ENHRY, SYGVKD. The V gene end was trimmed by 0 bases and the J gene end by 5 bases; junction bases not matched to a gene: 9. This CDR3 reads CAISESTLTSGRRETQYF. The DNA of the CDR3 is TGTGCCATCAGTGAGTCGACTCTGACTAGCGGGAGGCGGGAGACCCAGTACTTC.

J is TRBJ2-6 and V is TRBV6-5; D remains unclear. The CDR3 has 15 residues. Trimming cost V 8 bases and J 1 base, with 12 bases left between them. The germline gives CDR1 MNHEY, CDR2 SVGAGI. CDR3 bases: TGTGCCAGCCTCCCGGGTGGGTCTGGGGCCAACGTCCTGACTTTC. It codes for CASLPGGSGANVLTF.

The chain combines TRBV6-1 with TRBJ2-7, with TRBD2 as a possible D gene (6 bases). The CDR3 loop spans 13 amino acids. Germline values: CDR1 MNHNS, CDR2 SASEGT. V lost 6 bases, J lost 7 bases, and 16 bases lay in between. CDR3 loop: CASSLGGPSEQYF. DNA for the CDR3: TGTGCCAGCAGCCTCGGAGGGCCCAGTGAGCAGTACTTC.

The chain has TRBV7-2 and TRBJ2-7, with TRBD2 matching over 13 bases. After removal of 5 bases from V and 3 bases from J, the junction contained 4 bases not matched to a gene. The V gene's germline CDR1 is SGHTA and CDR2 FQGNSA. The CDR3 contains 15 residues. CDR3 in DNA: TGTGCCAGCAGCAAACTAGCGGGAGGGCTCTACGAGCAGTACTTC. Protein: CASSKLAGGLYEQYF.

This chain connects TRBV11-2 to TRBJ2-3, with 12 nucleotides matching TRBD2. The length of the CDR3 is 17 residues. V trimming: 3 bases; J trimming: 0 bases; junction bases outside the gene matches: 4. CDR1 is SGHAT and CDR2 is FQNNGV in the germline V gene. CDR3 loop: CASSLLAGGSSTDTQYF. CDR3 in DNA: TGTGCCAGCAGCTTGCTAGCGGGGGGGTCTAGCACAGATACGCAGTATTTT.